This TCR beta chain was documented in a study of blood T cell repertoires in COVID-19. Participants were aged about 18 to 89 years from more than 20 US areas. CDR1 SQVTM and CDR2 ANQGSEA come from the germline V gene. The CDR3 runs to 16 residues. The V end was cut by 4 bases, the J end by 0 bases, with 18 bases between. Produced via immunoSEQ multiplex PCR; TCRdb's table is partial and in-frame only. The table lists 150,000 to 200,000 clones, approximately 80% of them singletons. This clone occurred once. Sequenced input: PBMCs or T cells enriched from blood (not recorded which). The source of this sequence is a woman aged 55-70 years who had recovered from COVID-19. The chain joins TRBV29-1 to TRBJ1-2, with D possibly being TRBD1 (6 bases). The CDR3 coding sequence is TGCAGCGTTGCGGGGACACCCCAGGCAGCTAACTATGGCTACACCTTC. The encoded protein is CSVAGTPQAANYGYTF.